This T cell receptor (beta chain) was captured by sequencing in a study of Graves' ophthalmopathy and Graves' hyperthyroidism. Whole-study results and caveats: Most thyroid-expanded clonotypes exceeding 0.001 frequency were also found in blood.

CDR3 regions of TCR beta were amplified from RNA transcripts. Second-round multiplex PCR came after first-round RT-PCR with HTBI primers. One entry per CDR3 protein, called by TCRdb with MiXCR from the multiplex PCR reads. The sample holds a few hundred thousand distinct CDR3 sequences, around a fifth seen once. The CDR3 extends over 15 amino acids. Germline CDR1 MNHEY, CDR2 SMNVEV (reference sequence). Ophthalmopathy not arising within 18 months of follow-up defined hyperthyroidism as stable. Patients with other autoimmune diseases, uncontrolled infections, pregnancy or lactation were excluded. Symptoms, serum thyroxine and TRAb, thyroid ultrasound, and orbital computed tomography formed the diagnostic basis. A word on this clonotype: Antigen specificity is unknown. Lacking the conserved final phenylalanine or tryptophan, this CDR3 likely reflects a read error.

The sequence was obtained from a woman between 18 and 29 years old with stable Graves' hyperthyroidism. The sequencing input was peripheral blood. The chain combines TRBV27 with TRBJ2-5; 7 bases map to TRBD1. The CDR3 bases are TGTGCCAGCAGCGACAGGGACAAGGGTGCAGAGTCCCAGTACTAC. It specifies CASSDRDKGAESQYY.